This TCR beta chain comes out of a study of cytomegalovirus exposure and HLA in healthy donors. Study results and limitations: Upon later analysis, TCR association rates were observed to vary by HLA locus, being highest for DRB1 and lowest for HLA-C. About 87% or about 30% of the time was how often most TCR beta V segments were productive, according to an earlier analysis.

Use of 60 Vbeta and 13 Jbeta primers characterized the PCR. The data were produced by immunoSEQ multiplex PCR, yet TCRdb's version contains in-frame clones alone and is incomplete. Of 150,000 to 200,000 clones listed, approximately 86% were seen once; the top ten hold around 1.5%. From germline, CDR1 is LNHDA and CDR2 SQIVND (reference sequence). The V segment lost 6 bases and the J segment 2 bases; nucleotides outside the gene matches: 9. The CDR3 extends over 15 amino acids. The count of this clone is one. What it recognizes is unknown. The source is a woman aged 18-29 years in good health and CMV-seronegative. J is TRBJ1-2 and V is TRBV19, with 7 bases identical to TRBD1. Sequenced: PBMCs. CDR3 amino acids: CASRIGQGVNYGYTF. In DNA, the CDR3 is TGTGCCAGTAGAATCGGGCAGGGGGTAAACTATGGCTACACCTTC. The full variable domain, with the rest looked up from reference TRBV19 and TRBJ1-2, is DGGITQSPKYLFRKEGQNVTLSCEQNLNHDAMYWYRQDPGQGLRLIYYSQIVNDFQKGDIAEGYSVSREKKESFPLTVTSAQKNPTAFYLCASRIGQGVNYGYTFGSGTRLTVV.